This TCR beta chain was documented in a study of shared clonotypes between healthy human individuals. This CDR3 comprises 13 residues. The V end lost 0 bases, the J end lost 1 base, and 3 bases lay between the germline ends. CDR1 is SGHTA, CDR2 FQGNSA, per germline. The study enrolled healthy HIV-negative adults without recent acute infections or vaccinations as donors. This clone was counted a few times. Additional DNA sequences in this sample encode the identical CDR3. The repertoire was sequenced with immunoSEQ multiplex PCR; TCRdb's copy has only in-frame clones and lacks some. The sample includes about 1 million clones, around 74% of them seen just once.

The origin of this receptor is a man aged 18-30 years in good health. The sample was memory CD4+ T cells sorted from blood. Stated subset: CD45RA-negative fraction. The genes are TRBV7-2 and TRBJ1-1; D unclear. CDR3 in amino acids: CASSLAWNTEAFF. CDR3 coding DNA: TGTGCCAGCAGCTTAGCATGGAACACTGAAGCTTTCTTT.